This T cell receptor (beta chain) is drawn from a study of PD-1 blockade in classical Hodgkin lymphoma. Clones were sequenced by immunoSEQ multiplex PCR, and TCRdb holds only the in-frame ones, with some missing. The data hold around 19,000 clones, with about nine tenths observed a single time. There was relapse after autologous stem cell transplantation in every patient, and there was variation in brentuximab vedotin exposure. V was shortened by 0 bases and J by 9 bases, with 14 bases between the two germline ends. Germline CDR1 is GTSNPN and CDR2 is SVGIG (reference sequence). The CDR3 runs 13 residues.

This clonotype was obtained from a human donor with classical Hodgkin lymphoma. The chain combines TRBV30 with TRBJ1-2; maybe TRBD1 (5 bases). The starting material was peripheral blood mononuclear cells (PBMCs), obtained before the second cycle of nivolumab. CDR3 residues: CAWSVPPGVSYTF. As DNA, the CDR3 is TGTGCCTGGAGTGTACCCCCGGGGGTTAGCTACACCTTC.